This T cell receptor beta chain was sequenced during a study of blood T cell repertoires in COVID-19. As for the study in general: Samples taken during acute and convalescent COVID-19 were collected in the United States, Italy and Spain. PBMCs, B-cell-depleted T cells, or T cells were the source of the cDNA or gDNA that made up the material.

Seattle patients were enrolled while actively infected and followed longitudinally. In the original analysis: Amplification from reference gene primers served as the basis for estimated nucleated cell counts. Repertoires were generated with immunoSEQ multiplex PCR, while TCRdb's copy carries only in-frame clones and drops some. V, J and clone size are taken as reported in that table, and D and trimming were inferred from the DNA itself. Among 220,000 or so clones listed, about 88% were seen once. The ends were cut back, 4 bases at V and 0 bases at J, with 12 bases in the middle. Looked up from germline, CDR1 is MDHEN and CDR2 is SYDVKM. The CDR3 length is 15 residues.

Sequencing was performed on peripheral blood. This chain joins TRBV28 and TRBJ1-1; perhaps TRBD1 as D (6 bases). The sequence came from a woman aged 50 to 60 with COVID-19, enrolled during active disease. CDR3 region: CASSSPGALNTEAFF. The CDR3, as DNA: TGTGCCAGCAGTTCCCCAGGGGCTCTGAACACTGAAGCTTTCTTT.